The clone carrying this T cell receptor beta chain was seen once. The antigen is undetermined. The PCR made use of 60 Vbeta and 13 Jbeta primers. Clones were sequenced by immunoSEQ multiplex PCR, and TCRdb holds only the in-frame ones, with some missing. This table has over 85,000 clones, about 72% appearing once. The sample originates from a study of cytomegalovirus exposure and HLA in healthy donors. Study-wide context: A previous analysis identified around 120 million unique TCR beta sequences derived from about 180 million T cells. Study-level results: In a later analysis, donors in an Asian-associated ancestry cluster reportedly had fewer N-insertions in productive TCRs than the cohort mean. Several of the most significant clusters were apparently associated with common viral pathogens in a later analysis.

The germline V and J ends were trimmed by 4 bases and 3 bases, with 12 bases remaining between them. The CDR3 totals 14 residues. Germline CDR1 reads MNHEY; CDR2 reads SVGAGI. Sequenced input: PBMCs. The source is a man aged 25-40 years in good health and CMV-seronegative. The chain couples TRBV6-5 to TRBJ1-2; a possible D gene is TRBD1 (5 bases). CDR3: CASSSLAGHYGYTF. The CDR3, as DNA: TGTGCCAGCAGTTCCTTGGCAGGGCACTATGGCTACACCTTC.